These 11 T cell receptor beta chains came from one sample sequenced in a study of identical twins. One entry per CDR3 protein, called by TCRdb with MiXCR from the 5' RACE reads. The data show approximately 150,000 distinct CDR3 sequences, roughly 3.5% seen once. Sequenced: memory T cells sorted from blood. The receptor source for this set is a man in his late teens or twenties in good health.

The genes are TRBV3-1 and TRBJ2-7, with TRBD2 matching over 9 bases. The CDR3 is 14 residues long. Losses at the gene ends were 4 bases for V and 2 bases for J; bases not matched to a gene: 3. Looked up from germline, CDR1 is LGHDT and CDR2 is YNNKEL (reference sequence). Written as DNA, the CDR3 is TGTGCCAGCAGCCCCCGGACTAGCGCCTACGAGCAGTACTTC. The encoded protein is CASSPRTSAYEQYF.

This clonotype was seen many times. The rearrangement uses TRBV7-9 and TRBJ2-7; D not certain. The CDR3 spans 11 residues. V was pared by 5 bases and J by 5 bases, with 7 bases between. CDR1 and CDR2 (germline): SEHNR, FQNEAQ (reference sequence). Here the CDR3 reads CASSPLNEQYF. As DNA, the CDR3 is TGTGCCAGCAGCCCCTTGAACGAGCAGTACTTC. Filled out from reference TRBV7-9 and TRBJ2-7, the complete variable domain reads DTGVSQNPRHKITKRGQNVTFRCDPISEHNRLYWYRQTLGQGPEFLTYFQNEAQLEKSRLLSDRFSAERPKGSFSTLEIQRTEQGDSAMYLCASSPLNEQYFGPGTRLTVT.

The chain is built from TRBV20-1 and TRBJ2-3; perhaps TRBD1 as D (5 bases). Germline-derived CDR1 and CDR2 are DFQATT and SNEGSKA (reference sequence). This CDR3 is built from 15 residues. The germline V and J ends were trimmed by 6 bases and 1 base, with 17 bases remaining between them. The CDR3 here is CSAHRWRTRTDTQYF. CDR3 DNA sequence: TGCAGTGCCCACAGGTGGCGGACCCGCACAGATACGCAGTATTTT.

There are many counts of this clonotype. The chain joins TRBV7-8 to TRBJ2-7; 12 bases are shared with TRBD1. This CDR3 has 14 amino acids. The ends lost 4 bases at V and 6 bases at J; junction bases unmatched: 4. The germline gives CDR1 SGHVS, CDR2 FQNEAQ. CDR3 region: CASSWRDRGLEQYF. In nucleotides, the CDR3 is TGTGCCAGCAGCTGGCGGGACAGGGGGCTCGAGCAGTACTTC.

There are many counts of this clonotype. The chain carries TRBV5-1 and TRBJ2-2, with 8 positions matching TRBD1. Germline CDR1 and CDR2: SGHRS and YFSETQ. J gave up 8 bases and V 4 bases, and 4 bases lay outside the gene matches. The CDR3 totals 13 residues. The CDR3 sequence is CASSTDRAGELFF. The CDR3 nucleotides read TGCGCCAGCAGCACGGACAGGGCAGGGGAGCTGTTTTTT.

This clonotype has at least ten counts. The V call is TRBV2, the J call TRBJ2-1; D gene uncertain. Germline V CDR1 and CDR2: SNHLY, FYNNEI. The CDR3 has 12 residues. Trimming removed 7 bases from V and 5 bases from J, with 9 bases in between. Written as DNA, the CDR3 is TGTGCCAGCAACGACGGTAACAATGAGCAGTTCTTC. Translating gives CASNDGNNEQFF.

At least ten counts were recorded for this clonotype. The J gene is TRBJ2-2, the V gene TRBV6-1, with TRBD1 identical over 7 bases. CDR3 size: 15 residues. The germline gives CDR1 MNHNS, CDR2 SASEGT. V shed 7 bases, J shed 6 bases, and the junction held 11 bases outside the gene matches. CDR3 amino acids: CASILRTGVAGELFF. The CDR3 nucleotides read TGTGCCAGCATCCTCCGCACAGGGGTCGCCGGGGAGCTGTTTTTT.

This clonotype was found many times. V and J are TRBV5-1 and TRBJ1-2; D is unclear. Germline loops: CDR1 SGHRS, CDR2 YFSETQ. Trimming cost V 0 bases and J 2 bases, with 2 bases left between them. The CDR3 covers 12 residues. CDR3 sequence (DNA): TGCGCCAGCAGCTTGGGAAACTATGGCTACACCTTC. The encoded protein is CASSLGNYGYTF.

This clonotype has at least ten counts. This chain links TRBV2 with TRBJ1-4; no firm D call. CDR3 length equals 13 residues. Trimming took off 7 bases at V and 5 bases at J, with 11 bases between the two ends. The germline V gene encodes CDR1 SNHLY and CDR2 FYNNEI. This CDR3 is CASIVQWNEKLFF. The DNA for the CDR3 is TGTGCCAGCATCGTTCAGTGGAATGAAAAACTGTTTTTT. Full variable domain (remainder filled in from reference TRBV2 and TRBJ1-4): EPEVTQTPSHQVTQMGQEVILRCVPISNHLYFYWYRQILGQKVEFLVSFYNNEISEKSEIFDDQFSVERPDGSNFTLKIRSTKLEDSAMYFCASIVQWNEKLFFGSGTQLSVL.

This clonotype has ten or more counts. The genes are TRBV5-1 and TRBJ2-2; D is uncertain. The germline V gene encodes CDR1 SGHRS and CDR2 YFSETQ. V was shortened by 0 bases and J by 7 bases, with 7 bases between the two germline ends. The CDR3 is made up of 13 amino acids. The DNA of the CDR3 is TGCGCCAGCAGCTTGGCTTTCGACGGGGAGCTGTTTTTT. Its protein product is CASSLAFDGELFF.

This clonotype was seen at least ten times. In DNA form, the CDR3 reads TGTGCCGTCTCTAGGGAGTCCTCTGAGCAGTACTTC. Translated, it gives CAVSRESSEQYF. The chain carries TRBV24-1 and TRBJ2-7; D might be TRBD2 (5 bases). Germline V gene data show CDR1 as KGHDR and CDR2 as SFDVKD. The CDR3 is 12 amino acids. V lost 12 bases and J 7 bases, leaving 18 bases between the germline ends.